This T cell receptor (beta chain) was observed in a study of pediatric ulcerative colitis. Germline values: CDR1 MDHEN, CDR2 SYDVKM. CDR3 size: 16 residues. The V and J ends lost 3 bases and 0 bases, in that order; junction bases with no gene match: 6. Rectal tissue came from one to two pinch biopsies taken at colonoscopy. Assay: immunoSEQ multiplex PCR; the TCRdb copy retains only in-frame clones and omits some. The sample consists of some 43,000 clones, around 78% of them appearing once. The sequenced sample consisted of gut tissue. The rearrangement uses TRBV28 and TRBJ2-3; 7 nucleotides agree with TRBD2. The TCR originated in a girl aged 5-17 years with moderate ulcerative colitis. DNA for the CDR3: TGTGCCAGCAGTTTCGGGCTAGCGGTTAGCACAGATACGCAGTATTTT. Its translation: CASSFGLAVSTDTQYF.